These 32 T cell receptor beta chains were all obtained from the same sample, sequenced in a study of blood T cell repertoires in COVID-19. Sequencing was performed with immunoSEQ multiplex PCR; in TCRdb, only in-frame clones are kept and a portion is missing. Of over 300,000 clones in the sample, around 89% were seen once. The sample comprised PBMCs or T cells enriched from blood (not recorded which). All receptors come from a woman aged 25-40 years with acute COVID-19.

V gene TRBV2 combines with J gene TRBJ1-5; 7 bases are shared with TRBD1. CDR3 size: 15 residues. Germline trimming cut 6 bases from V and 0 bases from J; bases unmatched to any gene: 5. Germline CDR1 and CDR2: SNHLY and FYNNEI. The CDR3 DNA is TGTGCCAGCAGCAAAGACAGGGTTAGCAATCAGCCCCAGCATTTT. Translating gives CASSKDRVSNQPQHF. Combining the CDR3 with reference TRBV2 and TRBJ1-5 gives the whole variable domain EPEVTQTPSHQVTQMGQEVILRCVPISNHLYFYWYRQILGQKVEFLVSFYNNEISEKSEIFDDQFSVERPDGSNFTLKIRSTKLEDSAMYFCASSKDRVSNQPQHFGDGTRLSIL.

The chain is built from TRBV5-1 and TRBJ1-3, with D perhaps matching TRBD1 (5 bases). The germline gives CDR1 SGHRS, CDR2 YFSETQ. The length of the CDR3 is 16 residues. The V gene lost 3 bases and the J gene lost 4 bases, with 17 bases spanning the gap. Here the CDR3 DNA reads TGCGCCAGCAGCTCGACGGTGGGGGGTGCCGGAAACACCATATATTTT. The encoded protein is CASSSTVGGAGNTIYF.

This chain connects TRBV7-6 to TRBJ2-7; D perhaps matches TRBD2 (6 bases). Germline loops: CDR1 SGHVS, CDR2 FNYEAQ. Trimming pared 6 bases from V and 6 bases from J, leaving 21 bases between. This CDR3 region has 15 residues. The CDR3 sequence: CASSFGGSGSGEQYF. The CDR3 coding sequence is TGTGCCAGCAGTTTTGGGGGGAGTGGATCGGGCGAGCAGTACTTC.

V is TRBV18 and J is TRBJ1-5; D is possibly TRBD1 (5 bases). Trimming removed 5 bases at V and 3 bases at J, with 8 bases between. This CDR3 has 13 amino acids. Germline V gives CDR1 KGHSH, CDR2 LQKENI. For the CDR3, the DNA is TGTGCCAGCTCAACGGACACCAATCAGCCCCAGCATTTT. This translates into CASSTDTNQPQHF.

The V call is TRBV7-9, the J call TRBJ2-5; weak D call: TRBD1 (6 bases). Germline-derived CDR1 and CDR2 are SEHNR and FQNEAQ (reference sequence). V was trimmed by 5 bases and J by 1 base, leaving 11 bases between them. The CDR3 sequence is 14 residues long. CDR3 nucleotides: TGTGCCAGCAGCCTACAGGGAGCCCAAGAGACCCAGTACTTC. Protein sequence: CASSLQGAQETQYF.

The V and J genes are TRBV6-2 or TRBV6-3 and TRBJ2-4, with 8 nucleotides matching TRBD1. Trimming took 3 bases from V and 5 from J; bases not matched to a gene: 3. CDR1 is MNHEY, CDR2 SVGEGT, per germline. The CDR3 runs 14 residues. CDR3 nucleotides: TGTGCCAGCAGTTATTCGGGACAGGAAAACATTCAGTACTTC. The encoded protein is CASSYSGQENIQYF.

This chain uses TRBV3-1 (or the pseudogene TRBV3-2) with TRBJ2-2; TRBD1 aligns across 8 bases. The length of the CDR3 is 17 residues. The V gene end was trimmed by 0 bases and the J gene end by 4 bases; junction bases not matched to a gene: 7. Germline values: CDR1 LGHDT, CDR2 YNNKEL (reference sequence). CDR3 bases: TGTGCCAGCAGCCAAGATTGGACAGGGCGAGGCACCGGGGAGCTGTTTTTT. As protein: CASSQDWTGRGTGELFF.

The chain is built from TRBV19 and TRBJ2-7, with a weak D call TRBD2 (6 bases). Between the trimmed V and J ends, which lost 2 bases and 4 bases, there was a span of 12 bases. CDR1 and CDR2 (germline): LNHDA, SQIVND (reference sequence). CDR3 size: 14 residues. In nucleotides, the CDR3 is TGTGCCAGTAGTATAATGGAGGGCGAATACGAGCAGTACTTC. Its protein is CASSIMEGEYEQYF.

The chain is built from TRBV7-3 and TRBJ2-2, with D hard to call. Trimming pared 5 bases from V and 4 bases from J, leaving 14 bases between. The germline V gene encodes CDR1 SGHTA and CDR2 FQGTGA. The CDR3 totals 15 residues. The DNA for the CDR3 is TGTGCCAGCAGCGCGTTCACAGAGCCCACCGGGGAGCTGTTTTTT. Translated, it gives CASSAFTEPTGELFF.

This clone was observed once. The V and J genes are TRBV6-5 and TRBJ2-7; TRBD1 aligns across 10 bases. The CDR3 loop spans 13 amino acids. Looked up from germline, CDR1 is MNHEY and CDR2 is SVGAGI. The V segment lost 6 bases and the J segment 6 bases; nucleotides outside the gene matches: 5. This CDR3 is CASSRDRGLEQYF. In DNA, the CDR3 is TGTGCCAGCAGCCGGGACAGGGGCCTCGAGCAGTACTTC.

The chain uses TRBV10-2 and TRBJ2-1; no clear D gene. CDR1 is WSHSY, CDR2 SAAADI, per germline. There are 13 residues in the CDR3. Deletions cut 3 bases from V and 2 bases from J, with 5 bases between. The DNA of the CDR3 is TGCGCCAGCAGTGAACAGACCTACAATGAGCAGTTCTTC. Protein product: CASSEQTYNEQFF.

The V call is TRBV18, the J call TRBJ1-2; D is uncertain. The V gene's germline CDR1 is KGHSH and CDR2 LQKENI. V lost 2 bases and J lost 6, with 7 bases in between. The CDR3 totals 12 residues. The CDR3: CASSPYGDGYTF. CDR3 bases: TGTGCCAGCTCACCATACGGAGATGGCTACACCTTC.

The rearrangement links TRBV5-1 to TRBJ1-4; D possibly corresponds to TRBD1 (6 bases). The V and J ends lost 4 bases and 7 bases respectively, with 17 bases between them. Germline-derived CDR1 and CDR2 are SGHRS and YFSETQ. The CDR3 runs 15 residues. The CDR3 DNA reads TGCGCCAGCAGCCCCCGAGGGGGTAGGGGTGAAAAACTGTTTTTT. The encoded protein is CASSPRGGRGEKLFF. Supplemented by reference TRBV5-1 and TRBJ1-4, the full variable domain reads KAGVTQTPRYLIKTRGQQVTLSCSPISGHRSVSWYQQTPGQGLQFLFEYFSETQRNKGNFPGRFSGRQFSNSRSEMNVSTLELGDSALYLCASSPRGGRGEKLFFGSGTQLSVL.

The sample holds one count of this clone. The CDR3 sequence: CASSSKLAGGHEQYF. CDR3 DNA: TGCGCCAGCAGCTCGAAACTAGCGGGGGGACACGAGCAGTACTTC. This rearrangement joins TRBV5-1 to TRBJ2-7; TRBD2 matches 12 bases. There are 15 residues in the CDR3. After removal of 3 bases from V and 5 bases from J, the junction contained 6 bases not matched to a gene. The germline V gene encodes CDR1 SGHRS and CDR2 YFSETQ.

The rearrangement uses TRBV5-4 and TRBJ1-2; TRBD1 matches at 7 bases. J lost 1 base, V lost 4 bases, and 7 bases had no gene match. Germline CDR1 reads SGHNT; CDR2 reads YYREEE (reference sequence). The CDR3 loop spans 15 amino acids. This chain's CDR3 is CASSKQGFGNYGYTF. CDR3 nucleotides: TGTGCCAGCAGCAAACAGGGGTTTGGTAACTATGGCTACACCTTC.

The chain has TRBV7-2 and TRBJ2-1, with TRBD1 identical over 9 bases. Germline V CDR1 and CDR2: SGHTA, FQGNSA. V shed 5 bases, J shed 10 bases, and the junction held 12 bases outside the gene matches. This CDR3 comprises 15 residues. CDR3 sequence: CASSGRDRVAREQFF. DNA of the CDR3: TGTGCCAGCAGCGGGCGGGACAGGGTAGCACGGGAGCAGTTCTTC.

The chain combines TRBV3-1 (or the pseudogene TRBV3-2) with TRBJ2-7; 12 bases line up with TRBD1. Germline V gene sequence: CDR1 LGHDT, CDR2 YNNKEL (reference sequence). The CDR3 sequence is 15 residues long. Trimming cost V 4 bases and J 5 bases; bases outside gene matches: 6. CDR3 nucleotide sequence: TGTGCCAGCAGCCCCCGGGACAGGGGGCCGCACGAGCAGTACTTC. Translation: CASSPRDRGPHEQYF.

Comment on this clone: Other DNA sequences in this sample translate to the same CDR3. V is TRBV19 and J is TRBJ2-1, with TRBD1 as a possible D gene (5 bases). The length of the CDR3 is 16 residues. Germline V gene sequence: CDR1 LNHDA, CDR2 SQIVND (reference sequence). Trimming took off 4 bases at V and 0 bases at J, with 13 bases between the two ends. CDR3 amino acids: CASSREGVTSYNEQFF. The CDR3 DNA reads TGTGCCAGTAGTAGAGAAGGGGTAACCTCCTACAATGAGCAGTTCTTC.

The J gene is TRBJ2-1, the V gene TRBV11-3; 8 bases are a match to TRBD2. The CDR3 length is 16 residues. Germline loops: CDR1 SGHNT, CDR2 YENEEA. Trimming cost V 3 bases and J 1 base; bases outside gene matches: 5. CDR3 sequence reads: CASSFSGAASYNEQFF. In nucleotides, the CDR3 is TGTGCCAGCAGCTTTAGCGGGGCGGCATCCTACAATGAGCAGTTCTTC.

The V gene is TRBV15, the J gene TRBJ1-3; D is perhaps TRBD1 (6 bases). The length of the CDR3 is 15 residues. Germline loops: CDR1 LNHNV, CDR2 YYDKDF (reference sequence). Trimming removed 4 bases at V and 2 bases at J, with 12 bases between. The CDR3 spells CATSTAGDPGNTIYF. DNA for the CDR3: TGTGCCACCAGCACAGCAGGGGACCCTGGAAACACCATATATTTT.

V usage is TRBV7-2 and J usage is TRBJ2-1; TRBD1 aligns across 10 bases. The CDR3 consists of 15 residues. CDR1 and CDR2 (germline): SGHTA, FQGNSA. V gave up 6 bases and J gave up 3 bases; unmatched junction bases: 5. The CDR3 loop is CASRGGQGGYNEQFF. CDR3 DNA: TGTGCCAGCAGAGGTGGACAGGGGGGCTACAATGAGCAGTTCTTC.

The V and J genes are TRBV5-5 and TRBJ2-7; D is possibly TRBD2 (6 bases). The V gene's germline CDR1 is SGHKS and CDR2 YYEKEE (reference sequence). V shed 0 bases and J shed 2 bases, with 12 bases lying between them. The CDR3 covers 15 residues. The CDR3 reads CASSLVVGGTYEQYF. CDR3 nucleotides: TGTGCCAGCAGCTTGGTAGTAGGCGGGACCTACGAGCAGTACTTC.

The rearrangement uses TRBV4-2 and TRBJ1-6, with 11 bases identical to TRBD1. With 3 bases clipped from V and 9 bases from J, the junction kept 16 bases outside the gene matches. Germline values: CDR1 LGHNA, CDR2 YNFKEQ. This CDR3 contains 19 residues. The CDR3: CASSHDIPGQGAFGSPLHF. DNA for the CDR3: TGTGCCAGCAGCCACGACATTCCCGGACAGGGGGCATTCGGTTCACCCCTCCACTTT.

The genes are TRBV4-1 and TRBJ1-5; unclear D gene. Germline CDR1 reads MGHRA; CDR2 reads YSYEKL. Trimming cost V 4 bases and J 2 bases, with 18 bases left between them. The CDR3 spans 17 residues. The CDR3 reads CASSPGLLHGGNQPQHF. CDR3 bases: TGCGCCAGCAGCCCCGGACTTTTACATGGGGGCAATCAGCCCCAGCATTTT.

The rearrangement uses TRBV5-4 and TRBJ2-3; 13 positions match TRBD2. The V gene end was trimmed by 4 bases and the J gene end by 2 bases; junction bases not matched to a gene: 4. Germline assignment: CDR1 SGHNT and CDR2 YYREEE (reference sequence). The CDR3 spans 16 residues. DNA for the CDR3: TGTGCCAGCAGCCCCGGACTAGCGGGGGCCACAGATACGCAGTATTTT. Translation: CASSPGLAGATDTQYF.

CDR3 sequence (DNA): TGTGCCAGCAGTTCCAAAAGACGGGTACCCTACGAGCAGTACTTC. Its translation is CASSSKRRVPYEQYF. The rearrangement uses TRBV6-5 and TRBJ2-7; no clear D gene. The CDR3 is 15 residues long. Between the trimmed V and J ends, which lost 4 bases and 2 bases, there was a span of 15 bases. Germline-derived CDR1 and CDR2 are MNHEY and SVGAGI.

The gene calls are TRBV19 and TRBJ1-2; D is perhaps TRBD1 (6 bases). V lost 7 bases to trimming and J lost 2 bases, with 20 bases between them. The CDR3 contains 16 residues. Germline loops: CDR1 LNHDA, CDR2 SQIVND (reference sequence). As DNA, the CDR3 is TGTGCCAGTACCCTTTCGTTGGGAGGGGGAAACTATGGCTACACCTTC. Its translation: CASTLSLGGGNYGYTF.

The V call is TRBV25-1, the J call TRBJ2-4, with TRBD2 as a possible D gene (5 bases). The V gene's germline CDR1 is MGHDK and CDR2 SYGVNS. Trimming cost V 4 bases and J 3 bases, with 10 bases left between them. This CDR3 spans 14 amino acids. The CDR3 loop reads CASSAGSGKNIQYF. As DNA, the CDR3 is TGTGCCAGCAGTGCGGGGTCGGGCAAAAACATTCAGTACTTC.

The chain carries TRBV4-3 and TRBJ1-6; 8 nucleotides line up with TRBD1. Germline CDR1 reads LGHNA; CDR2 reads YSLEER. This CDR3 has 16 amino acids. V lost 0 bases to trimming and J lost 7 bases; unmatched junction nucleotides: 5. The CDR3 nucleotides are TGCGCCAGCAGCCAAGATGGGACAGGCCGAAATTCACCCCTCCACTTT. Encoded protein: CASSQDGTGRNSPLHF.

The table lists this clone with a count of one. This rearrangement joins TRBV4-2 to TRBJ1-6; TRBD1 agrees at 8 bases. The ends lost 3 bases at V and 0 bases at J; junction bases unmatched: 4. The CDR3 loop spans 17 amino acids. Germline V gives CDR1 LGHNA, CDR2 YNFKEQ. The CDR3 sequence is CASSQDRALSYNSPLHF. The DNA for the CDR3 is TGTGCCAGCAGCCAGGACAGGGCGCTCTCCTATAATTCACCCCTCCACTTT.

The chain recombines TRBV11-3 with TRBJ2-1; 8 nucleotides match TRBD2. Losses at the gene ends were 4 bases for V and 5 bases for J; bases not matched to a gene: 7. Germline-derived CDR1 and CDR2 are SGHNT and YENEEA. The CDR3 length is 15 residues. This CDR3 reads CASSSRAGVDNEQFF. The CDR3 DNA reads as TGTGCCAGCAGCTCGAGAGCGGGGGTCGACAATGAGCAGTTCTTC.

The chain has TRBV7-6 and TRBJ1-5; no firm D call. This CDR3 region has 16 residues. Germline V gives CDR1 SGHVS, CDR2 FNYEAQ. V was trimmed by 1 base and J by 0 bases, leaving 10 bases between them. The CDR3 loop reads CASSLGAGDSNQPQHF. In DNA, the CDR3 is TGTGCCAGCAGCTTAGGGGCGGGAGATAGCAATCAGCCCCAGCATTTT. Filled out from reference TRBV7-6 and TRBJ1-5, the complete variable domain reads GAGVSQSPRYKVTKRGQDVALRCDPISGHVSLYWYRQALGQGPEFLTYFNYEAQQDKSGLPNDRFSAERPEGSISTLTIQRTEQRDSAMYRCASSLGAGDSNQPQHFGDGTRLSIL.